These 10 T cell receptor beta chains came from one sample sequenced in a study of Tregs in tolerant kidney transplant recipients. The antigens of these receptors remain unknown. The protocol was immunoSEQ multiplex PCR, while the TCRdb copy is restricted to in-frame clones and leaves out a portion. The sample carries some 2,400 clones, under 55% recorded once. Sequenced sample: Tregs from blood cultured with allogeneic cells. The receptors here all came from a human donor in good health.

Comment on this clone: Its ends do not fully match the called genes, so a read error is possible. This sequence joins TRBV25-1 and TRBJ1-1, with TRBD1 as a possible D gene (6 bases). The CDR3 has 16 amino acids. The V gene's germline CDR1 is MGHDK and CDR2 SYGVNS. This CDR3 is CASSELAGQGNAEAFF. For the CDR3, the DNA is TGTGCCAGCAGTGAATTGGCGGGGCAGGGGAACGCTGAAGCTTTCTTT.

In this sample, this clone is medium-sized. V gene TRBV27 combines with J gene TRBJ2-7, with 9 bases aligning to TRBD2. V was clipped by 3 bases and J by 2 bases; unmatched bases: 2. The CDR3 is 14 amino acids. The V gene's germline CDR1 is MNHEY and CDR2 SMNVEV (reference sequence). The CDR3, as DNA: TGTGCCAGCAGTTTCGGCGGGAGGGCCTACGAGCAGTACTTC. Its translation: CASSFGGRAYEQYF.

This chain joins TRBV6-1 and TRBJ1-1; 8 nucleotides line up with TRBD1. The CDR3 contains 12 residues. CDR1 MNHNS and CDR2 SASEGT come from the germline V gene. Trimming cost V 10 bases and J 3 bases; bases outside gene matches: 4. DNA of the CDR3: TGTGCCACCAGACAGGGGCACACTGAAGCTTTCTTT. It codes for CATRQGHTEAFF.

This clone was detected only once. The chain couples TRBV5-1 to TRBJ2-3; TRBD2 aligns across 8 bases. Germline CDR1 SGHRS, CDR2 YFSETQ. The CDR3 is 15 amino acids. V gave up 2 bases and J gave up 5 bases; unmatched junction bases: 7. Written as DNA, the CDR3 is TGCGCCAGCAGCTTCAGCGGGGGTAACATAGATACGCAGTATTTT. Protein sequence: CASSFSGGNIDTQYF.

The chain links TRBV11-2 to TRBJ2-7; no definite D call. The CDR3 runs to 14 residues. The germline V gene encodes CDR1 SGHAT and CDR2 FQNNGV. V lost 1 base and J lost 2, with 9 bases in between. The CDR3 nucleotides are TGTGCCAGCAGCTTAGCAAGGTATACCTACGAGCAGTACTTC. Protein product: CASSLARYTYEQYF.

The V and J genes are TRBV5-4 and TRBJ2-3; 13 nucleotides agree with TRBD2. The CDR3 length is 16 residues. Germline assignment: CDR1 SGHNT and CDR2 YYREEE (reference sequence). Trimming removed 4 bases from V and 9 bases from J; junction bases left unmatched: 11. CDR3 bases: TGTGCCAGCAGCCCCCCAACTAGCGGGGGGGCGGGGACGCAGTATTTT. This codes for CASSPPTSGGAGTQYF.

The CDR3 reads CASSTYYEQYF. CDR3 DNA sequence: TGTGCCAGTAGTACTTACTACGAGCAGTACTTC. The J gene is TRBJ2-7, the V gene TRBV19; no firm D call. Germline-derived CDR1 and CDR2 are LNHDA and SQIVND (reference sequence). The CDR3 runs 11 residues. Deletions cut 4 bases from V and 3 bases from J, with 4 bases between.

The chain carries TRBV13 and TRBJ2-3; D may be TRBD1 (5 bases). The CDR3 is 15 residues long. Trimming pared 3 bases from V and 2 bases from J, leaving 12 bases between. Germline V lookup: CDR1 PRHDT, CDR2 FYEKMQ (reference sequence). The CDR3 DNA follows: TGTGCCAGCAGCTTGGGGCGCCCCTTCACAGATACGCAGTATTTT. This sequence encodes CASSLGRPFTDTQYF.

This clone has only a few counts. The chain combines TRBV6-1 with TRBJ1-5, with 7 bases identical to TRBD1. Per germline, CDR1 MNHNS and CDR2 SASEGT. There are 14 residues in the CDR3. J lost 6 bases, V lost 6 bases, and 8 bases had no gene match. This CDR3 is CASRDTGAAQPQHF. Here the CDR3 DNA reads TGTGCCAGCAGGGACACAGGGGCGGCTCAGCCCCAGCATTTT.

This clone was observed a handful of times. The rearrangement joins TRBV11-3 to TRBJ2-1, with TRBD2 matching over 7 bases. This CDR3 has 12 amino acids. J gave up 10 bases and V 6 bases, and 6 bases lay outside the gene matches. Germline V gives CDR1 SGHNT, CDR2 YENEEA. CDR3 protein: CASSSGLPEQFF. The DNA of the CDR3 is TGTGCCAGCAGTTCGGGACTACCCGAGCAGTTCTTC.